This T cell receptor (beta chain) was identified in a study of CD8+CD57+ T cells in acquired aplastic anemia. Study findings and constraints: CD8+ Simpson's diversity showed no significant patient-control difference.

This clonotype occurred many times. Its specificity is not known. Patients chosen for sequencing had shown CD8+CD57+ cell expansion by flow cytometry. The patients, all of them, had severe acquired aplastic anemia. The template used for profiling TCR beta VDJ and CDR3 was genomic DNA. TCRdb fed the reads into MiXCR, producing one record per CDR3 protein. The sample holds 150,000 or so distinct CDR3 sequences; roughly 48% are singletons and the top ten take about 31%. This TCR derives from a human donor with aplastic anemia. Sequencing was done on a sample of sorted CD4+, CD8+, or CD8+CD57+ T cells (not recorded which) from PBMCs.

CDR3 amino acids: CATSDLSSNQPQHF. CDR3 nucleotide sequence: TGTGCCACCAGTGATTTAAGTAGCAATCAGCCCCAGCATTTT. The rearrangement links TRBV24-1 to TRBJ1-5; D not certain. From germline, CDR1 is KGHDR and CDR2 SFDVKD. This CDR3 has 14 residues. Trimming stripped 1 base from V and 0 bases from J, with 3 bases between.